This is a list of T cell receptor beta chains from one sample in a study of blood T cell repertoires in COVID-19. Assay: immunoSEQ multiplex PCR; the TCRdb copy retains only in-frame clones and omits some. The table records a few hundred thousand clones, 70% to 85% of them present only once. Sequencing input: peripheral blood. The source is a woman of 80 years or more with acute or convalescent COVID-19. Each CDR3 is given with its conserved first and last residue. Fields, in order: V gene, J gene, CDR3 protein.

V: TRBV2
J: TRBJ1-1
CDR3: CASSGGGAEAFF

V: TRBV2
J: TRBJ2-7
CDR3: CASSETAGSYEQYF

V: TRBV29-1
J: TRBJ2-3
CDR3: CSAWLTGTDTQYF

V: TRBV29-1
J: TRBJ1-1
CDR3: CSVGSIGSRDRNTEAFF

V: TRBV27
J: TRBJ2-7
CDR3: CASRLAGGSSGEQYF

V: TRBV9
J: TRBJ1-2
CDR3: CASSVAGGGRANYGYTF

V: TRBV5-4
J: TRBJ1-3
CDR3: CASSLSGGRNTIYF

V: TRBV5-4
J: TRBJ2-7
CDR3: CASSPGGLAGAYEQYF

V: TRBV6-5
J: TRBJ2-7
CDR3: CASSYRDRSYEQYF

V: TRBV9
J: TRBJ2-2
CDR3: CASSVGQGVGTGELFF

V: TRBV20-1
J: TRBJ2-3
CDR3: CSASRQRGATDTQYF

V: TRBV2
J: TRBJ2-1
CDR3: CASRRTSVAYNEQFF

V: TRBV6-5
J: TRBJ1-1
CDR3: CASTVNRLGLRVAFF

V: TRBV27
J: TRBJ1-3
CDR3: CASSPWTGTANTIYF

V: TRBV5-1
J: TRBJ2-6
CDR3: CASSEGVSGANVLTF